These 26 T cell receptor beta chains came from one sample sequenced in a study of beta chain features in type 1 diabetes. Every bit of the isolated RNA underwent reverse transcription, so sequencing read expressed TCRB transcripts. Repertoires were generated with immunoSEQ multiplex PCR, while TCRdb's copy carries only in-frame clones and drops some. The sample yields around 290,000 clones, around 7.3% seen once. Sequencing was carried out using central memory CD4+ T cells from blood. All receptors come from a woman between 18 and 29 years old in good health.

V is TRBV4-2 and J is TRBJ2-7, with TRBD2 as a possible D gene (5 bases). V lost 4 bases to trimming and J lost 7 bases, with 14 bases between them. Looked up from germline, CDR1 is LGHNA and CDR2 is YNFKEQ. The CDR3 contains 13 residues. The CDR3: CASSLSRETEQYF. CDR3 bases: TGTGCCAGCAGCCTTTCGAGGGAGACAGAGCAGTACTTC.

Many counts were recorded for this clone. The CDR3 sequence is CASSPARSGNTIYF. The CDR3, as DNA: TGTGCCAGCAGCCCCGCGCGCTCTGGAAACACCATATATTTT. V and J are TRBV7-9 and TRBJ1-3; no reliable D call. Germline lookup yields CDR1 SEHNR and CDR2 FQNEAQ (reference sequence). V was cut by 5 bases and J by 0 bases, with 8 bases left in between. The CDR3 sequence is 14 residues long.

The chain links TRBV6-5 to TRBJ2-5, with a tentative D call TRBD2 (6 bases). The germline CDR1 and CDR2 sequences are MNHEY and SVGAGI. This CDR3 has 15 amino acids. Trimming shortened V by 0 bases and J by 5 bases, and 13 bases separated the two germline ends. CDR3 sequence reads: CASSYSTGSAETQYF. The DNA of the CDR3 is TGTGCCAGCAGTTACTCGACCGGGAGCGCTGAGACCCAGTACTTC.

This clone has only a few counts. The rearrangement uses TRBV21-1 and TRBJ1-1; TRBD1, the table's D call, lacks a check against the DNA. TRBV21-1 is noted as a pseudogene. CDR3 length: 13 residues. The CDR3 spells CASSPPRQGWAFF. The CDR3 DNA reads TGTGCCAGCAGCCCGCCTCGACAGGGTTGGGCTTTCTTT.

This clone came up a few times. The chain joins TRBV2 to TRBJ2-1, with 9 nucleotides matching TRBD2. Germline CDR1 reads SNHLY; CDR2 reads FYNNEI. After removal of 5 bases from V and 1 base from J, the junction contained 3 bases not matched to a gene. The CDR3 is 15 residues long. CDR3 amino acids: CASSRSGGSYNEQFF. The DNA of the CDR3 is TGTGCCAGCAGTAGAAGCGGGGGGTCCTACAATGAGCAGTTCTTC. The whole variable domain, remainder taken from reference TRBV2 and TRBJ2-1, is EPEVTQTPSHQVTQMGQEVILRCVPISNHLYFYWYRQILGQKVEFLVSFYNNEISEKSEIFDDQFSVERPDGSNFTLKIRSTKLEDSAMYFCASSRSGGSYNEQFFGPGTRLTVL.

This clone was seen a handful of times. The CDR3 loop reads CSVVRDYGYTF. In DNA form, the CDR3 reads TGCAGCGTTGTCAGGGACTATGGCTACACCTTC. This rearrangement joins TRBV29-1 to TRBJ1-2, with D maybe TRBD1 (5 bases). This CDR3 comprises 11 residues. The germline V gene has CDR1 SQVTM and CDR2 ANQGSEA. Trimming shortened V by 4 bases and J by 3 bases, and 6 bases separated the two germline ends.

This rearrangement joins TRBV6-4 to TRBJ2-1; the D gene is possibly TRBD2 (6 bases). In germline, CDR1 is MRHNA, CDR2 SNTAGT. This CDR3 spans 13 amino acids. V dropped 4 bases and J dropped 6 bases, with 10 bases sitting between them. The CDR3 region has the DNA TGTGCCAGCAGTGCCCCCGGGGGCAATGAGCAGTTCTTC. This sequence encodes CASSAPGGNEQFF.

This clone was counted between two and nine times. The chain combines TRBV30 with TRBJ2-2; a weak D match, TRBD1 (5 bases). Trimming took off 1 base at V and 3 bases at J, with 6 bases between the two ends. The CDR3 loop spans 13 amino acids. CDR1 GTSNPN and CDR2 SVGIG come from the germline V gene (reference sequence). CDR3 residues: CAWSGGDTGELFF. CDR3 in DNA: TGTGCCTGGAGTGGGGGCGACACCGGGGAGCTGTTTTTT.

This clone was found a few times. V and J are TRBV19 and TRBJ1-2; D possibly corresponds to TRBD1 (6 bases). The CDR3 runs to 15 residues. Germline CDR1 is LNHDA and CDR2 is SQIVND (reference sequence). V lost 7 bases and J lost 2, with 17 bases in between. CDR3 sequence: CASTTAAGTNYGYTF. CDR3 bases: TGTGCCAGTACCACAGCGGCCGGGACAAACTATGGCTACACCTTC.

This rearrangement joins TRBV30 to TRBJ1-2; TRBD1 matches 7 bases. Losses at the gene ends were 3 bases for V and 11 bases for J; bases not matched to a gene: 9. Germline CDR1 and CDR2: GTSNPN and SVGIG (reference sequence). The CDR3 has 12 amino acids. The CDR3 reads CAWRADREGYTF. CDR3 bases: TGTGCCTGGAGAGCCGACAGGGAGGGATACACCTTC. Full variable domain (missing parts from reference TRBV30 and TRBJ1-2): SQTIHQWPATLVQPVGSPLSLECTVEGTSNPNLYWYRQAAGRGLQLLFYSVGIGQISSEVPQNLSASRPQDRQFILSSKKLLLSDSGFYLCAWRADREGYTFGSGTRLTVV.

The V and J genes are TRBV13 and TRBJ2-3, with D perhaps matching TRBD2 (5 bases). The germline V gene encodes CDR1 PRHDT and CDR2 FYEKMQ (reference sequence). The CDR3 has 16 amino acids. Trimming took 4 bases from V and 6 from J, leaving 20 bases between them. CDR3 residues: CASSYVARRREDTQYF. The CDR3, as DNA: TGTGCCAGCAGCTATGTAGCGCGGAGACGAGAGGATACGCAGTATTTT.

This clone has a handful of counts. The identical CDR3 is also encoded by other nucleotide sequences in the sample. V and J are TRBV14 and TRBJ2-5; 8 nucleotides match TRBD1. In germline, CDR1 is SGHDN, CDR2 FVKESK. This CDR3 has 14 residues. The trim removed 4 bases at V and 2 bases at J, leaving 3 bases unmatched. CDR3 region: CASSRNRGQETQYF. The DNA for the CDR3 is TGTGCCAGCAGCCGGAACAGGGGGCAAGAGACCCAGTACTTC.

This clone was seen ten or more times. This chain joins TRBV7-2 and TRBJ2-5; D perhaps matches TRBD2 (5 bases). Trimming took off 6 bases at V and 2 bases at J, with 16 bases between the two ends. The CDR3 length is 15 residues. Germline V CDR1 and CDR2: SGHTA, FQGNSA. CDR3 residues: CASSPSRGGQETQYF. As DNA, the CDR3 is TGTGCCAGCAGTCCGAGCCGGGGTGGGCAAGAGACCCAGTACTTC.

There are a few counts of this clone. The chain is built from TRBV7-3 and TRBJ2-1; 11 bases match TRBD2. CDR3 length: 16 amino acids. After removal of 0 bases from V and 7 bases from J, the junction contained 5 bases not matched to a gene. Germline loops: CDR1 SGHTA, CDR2 FQGTGA. CDR3 region: CASSLTGLAGGNEQFF. The CDR3 DNA reads TGTGCCAGCAGCTTAACCGGGCTAGCGGGAGGAAATGAGCAGTTCTTC.

V usage is TRBV27 and J usage is TRBJ2-3; 10 bases fit TRBD2. The V segment lost 5 bases and the J segment 7 bases; nucleotides outside the gene matches: 9. The CDR3 has 15 residues. In germline, CDR1 is MNHEY, CDR2 SMNVEV (reference sequence). The CDR3 nucleotides are TGTGCCAGCAGTCCAAAGCGGGGGGGAGGAAATACGCAGTATTTT. Translated, it gives CASSPKRGGGNTQYF.

The gene calls are TRBV5-1 and TRBJ2-7; D may be TRBD2 (5 bases). The CDR3 sequence is 17 residues long. Trimming took off 0 bases at V and 2 bases at J, with 18 bases between the two ends. Germline CDR1 reads SGHRS; CDR2 reads YFSETQ. CDR3 protein: CASSLAEGTDTAYEQYF. The CDR3 nucleotides are TGCGCCAGCAGCTTGGCCGAGGGTACTGACACAGCCTACGAGCAGTACTTC.

V gene TRBV27 combines with J gene TRBJ2-3; D may match TRBD1 or TRBD2 (5 bases each). The V end lost 6 bases, the J end lost 7 bases, and 14 bases lay between the germline ends. The CDR3 loop spans 13 amino acids. Germline CDR1 reads MNHEY; CDR2 reads SMNVEV (reference sequence). CDR3 in amino acids: CASRGTRVYTQYF. CDR3 bases: TGTGCCAGCAGGGGGACGAGGGTTTATACGCAGTATTTT.

J is TRBJ2-5 and V is TRBV6-1; no reliable D call. In germline, CDR1 is MNHNS, CDR2 SASEGT. V lost 4 bases and J lost 4, with 4 bases in between. This CDR3 is 11 amino acids long. The CDR3 region is CASSVRETQYF. For the CDR3, the DNA is TGTGCCAGCAGTGTGCGAGAGACCCAGTACTTC.

This clone was observed at least ten times. V is TRBV5-1 and J is TRBJ2-1; D remains ambiguous. The CDR3 has 13 amino acids. The V and J ends lost 5 bases and 3 bases respectively, with 9 bases between them. Germline V gives CDR1 SGHRS, CDR2 YFSETQ. CDR3 region: CASSYGDYNEQFF. The CDR3 nucleotides are TGCGCCAGCAGTTACGGTGACTACAATGAGCAGTTCTTC.

The chain carries TRBV5-6 and TRBJ1-2; D unclear. V was clipped by 3 bases and J by 3 bases, with 15 bases between them. CDR1 SGHDT and CDR2 YYEEEE come from the germline V gene. This CDR3 comprises 15 residues. CDR3 DNA sequence: TGTGCCAGCAGCTCCATTCACGACCTCGACTATGGCTACACCTTC. This translates into CASSSIHDLDYGYTF.

The V and J genes are TRBV7-2 and TRBJ2-4; perhaps TRBD2 as D (5 bases). This CDR3 is 13 amino acids long. V gave up 8 bases and J gave up 9 bases, with 17 bases separating them. From germline, CDR1 is SGHTA and CDR2 FQGNSA. The CDR3 loop reads CASSRRGSLIQYF. The CDR3 bases are TGTGCCAGCTCTCGAAGAGGGTCCCTCATTCAGTACTTC. Combining the CDR3 with reference TRBV7-2 and TRBJ2-4 gives the whole variable domain GAGVSQSPSNKVTEKGKDVELRCDPISGHTALYWYRQSLGQGLEFLIYFQGNSAPDKSGLPSDRFSAERTGGSVSTLTIQRTQQEDSAVYLCASSRRGSLIQYFGAGTRLSVL.

J is TRBJ1-2 and V is TRBV2; no clear D gene. Germline CDR1 SNHLY, CDR2 FYNNEI. The CDR3 runs 12 residues. The germline V and J ends were trimmed by 6 bases and 2 bases, with 7 bases remaining between them. The CDR3 region is CASRGRNYGYTF. Here the CDR3 DNA reads TGTGCCAGCAGGGGTAGGAACTATGGCTACACCTTC.

V usage is TRBV7-3 and J usage is TRBJ2-6; D is unclear. Germline V gene sequence: CDR1 SGHTA, CDR2 FQGTGA. The CDR3 loop spans 17 amino acids. Trimming cost V 6 bases and J 0 bases, with 15 bases left between them. In DNA, the CDR3 is TGTGCCAGCAGTCCGAATGGTCTCTACTCTGGGGCCAACGTCCTGACTTTC. Translation: CASSPNGLYSGANVLTF.

This chain connects TRBV7-9 to TRBJ2-1; D gene unclear. V shed 5 bases and J shed 4 bases, with 12 bases lying between them. The germline gives CDR1 SEHNR, CDR2 FQNEAQ (reference sequence). This CDR3 is built from 14 residues. The CDR3: CASSIRPDYNEQFF. The CDR3 nucleotides read TGTGCCAGCAGCATCCGACCAGATTACAATGAGCAGTTCTTC.

CDR3 DNA: TGTGCCACCTACTCCCCGGGACAGGGTGGGAATGAGCAGTTCTTC. Amino acid sequence: CATYSPGQGGNEQFF. The chain combines TRBV15 with TRBJ2-1; 9 nucleotides align to TRBD1. Trimming at V came to 8 bases and at J to 7 bases, leaving 12 bases not matched to a gene. This CDR3 is 15 amino acids long. Germline assignment: CDR1 LNHNV and CDR2 YYDKDF (reference sequence). The entire variable domain, with the rest obtained from reference TRBV15 and TRBJ2-1, is as follows: DAMVIQNPRYQVTQFGKPVTLSCSQTLNHNVMYWYQQKSSQAPKLLFHYYDKDFNNEADTPDNFQSRRPNTSFCFLDIRSPGLGDTAMYLCATYSPGQGGNEQFFGPGTRLTVL.

The V and J genes are TRBV5-1 and TRBJ1-1; D gene uncertain. Trimming pared 1 base from V and 0 bases from J, leaving 7 bases between. Germline lookup yields CDR1 SGHRS and CDR2 YFSETQ. CDR3 length: 14 amino acids. The CDR3 DNA follows: TGCGCCAGCAGCTTGTTTTCGATGAACACTGAAGCTTTCTTT. This codes for CASSLFSMNTEAFF.